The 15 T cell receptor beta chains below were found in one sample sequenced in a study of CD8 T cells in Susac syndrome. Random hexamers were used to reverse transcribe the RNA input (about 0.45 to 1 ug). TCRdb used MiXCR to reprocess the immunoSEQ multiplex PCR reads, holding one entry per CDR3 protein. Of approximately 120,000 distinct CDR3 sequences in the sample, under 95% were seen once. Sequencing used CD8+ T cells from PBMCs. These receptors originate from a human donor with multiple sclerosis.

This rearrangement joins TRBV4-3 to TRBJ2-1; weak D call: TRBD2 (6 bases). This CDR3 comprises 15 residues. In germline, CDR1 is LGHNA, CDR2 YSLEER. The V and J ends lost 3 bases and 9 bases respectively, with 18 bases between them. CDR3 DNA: TGCGCCAGCAGCCAGGAAACTAGCCGTTCGGGTGAGCAGTTCTTC. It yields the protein CASSQETSRSGEQFF.

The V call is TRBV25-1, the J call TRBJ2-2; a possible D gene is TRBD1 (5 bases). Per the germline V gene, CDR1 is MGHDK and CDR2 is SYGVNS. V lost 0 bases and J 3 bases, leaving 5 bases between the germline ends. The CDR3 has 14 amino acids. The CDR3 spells CASSEYRDTGELFF. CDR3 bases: TGTGCCAGCAGTGAATACAGGGACACCGGGGAGCTGTTTTTT.

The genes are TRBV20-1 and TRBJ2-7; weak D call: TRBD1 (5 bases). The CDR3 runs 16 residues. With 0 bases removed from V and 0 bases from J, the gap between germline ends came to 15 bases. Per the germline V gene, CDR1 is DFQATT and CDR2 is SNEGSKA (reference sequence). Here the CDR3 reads CSARDQGVTSSYEQYF. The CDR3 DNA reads TGCAGTGCTAGAGATCAGGGCGTAACAAGCTCCTACGAGCAGTACTTC.

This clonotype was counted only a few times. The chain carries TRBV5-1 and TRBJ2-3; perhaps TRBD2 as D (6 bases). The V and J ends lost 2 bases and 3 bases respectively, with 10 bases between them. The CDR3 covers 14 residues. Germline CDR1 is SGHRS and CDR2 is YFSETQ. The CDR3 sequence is CASSLSEGTDTQYF. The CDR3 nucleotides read TGCGCCAGCAGCTTATCGGAGGGTACAGATACGCAGTATTTT.

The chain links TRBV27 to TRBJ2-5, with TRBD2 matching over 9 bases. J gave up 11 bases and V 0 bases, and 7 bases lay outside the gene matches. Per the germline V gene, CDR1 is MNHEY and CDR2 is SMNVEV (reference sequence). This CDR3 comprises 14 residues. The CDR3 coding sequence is TGTGCCAGCAGTTTATCGGGCGGGAGGGCCGAACAGTACTTC. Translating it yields CASSLSGGRAEQYF.

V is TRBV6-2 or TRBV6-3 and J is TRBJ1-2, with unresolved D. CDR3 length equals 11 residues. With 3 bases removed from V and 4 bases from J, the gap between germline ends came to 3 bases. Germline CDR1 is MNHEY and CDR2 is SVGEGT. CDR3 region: CASSYSYGYTF. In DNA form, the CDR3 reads TGTGCCAGCAGTTATTCCTATGGCTACACCTTC.

The CDR3 loop is CASSRLSEGNQPQHF. In DNA, the CDR3 is TGTGCCAGCTCTCGTTTATCTGAAGGCAATCAGCCCCAGCATTTT. The J gene is TRBJ1-5, the V gene TRBV2; D is unclear. Germline CDR1 reads SNHLY; CDR2 reads FYNNEI. V lost 8 bases and J lost 2, with 16 bases in between. This CDR3 region has 15 residues.

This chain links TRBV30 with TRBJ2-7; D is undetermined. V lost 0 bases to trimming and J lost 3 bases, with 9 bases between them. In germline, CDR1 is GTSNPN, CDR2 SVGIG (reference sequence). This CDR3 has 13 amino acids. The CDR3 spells CAWSVSDRYEQYF. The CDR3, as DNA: TGTGCCTGGAGTGTTTCAGATCGCTACGAGCAGTACTTC.

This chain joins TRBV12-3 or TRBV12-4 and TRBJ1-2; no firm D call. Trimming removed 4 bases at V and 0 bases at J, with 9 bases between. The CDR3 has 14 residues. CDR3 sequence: CASSYGRANYGYTF. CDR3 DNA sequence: TGTGCCAGCAGTTATGGTCGGGCTAACTATGGCTACACCTTC.

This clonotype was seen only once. The CDR3 is CASSLANKETQYF. The CDR3 coding sequence is TGTGCCAGCAGCTTGGCCAATAAAGAGACCCAGTACTTC. The chain combines TRBV7-9 with TRBJ2-5, with D unclear. The CDR3 totals 13 residues. Germline assignment: CDR1 SEHNR and CDR2 FQNEAQ (reference sequence). Trimming removed 3 bases from V and 3 bases from J, with 8 bases in between.

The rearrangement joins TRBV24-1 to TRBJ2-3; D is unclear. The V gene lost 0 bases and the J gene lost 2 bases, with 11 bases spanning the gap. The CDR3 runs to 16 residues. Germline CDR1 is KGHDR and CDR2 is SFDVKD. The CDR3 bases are TGTGCCACCAGTGATTTGGACACGATTAACACAGATACGCAGTATTTT. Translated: CATSDLDTINTDTQYF.

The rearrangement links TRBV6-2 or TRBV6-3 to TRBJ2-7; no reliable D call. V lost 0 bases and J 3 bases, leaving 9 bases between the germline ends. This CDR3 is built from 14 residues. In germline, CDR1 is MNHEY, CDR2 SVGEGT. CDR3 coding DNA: TGTGCCAGCAGTTACTCGGCAGGTGGCTACGAGCAGTACTTC. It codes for CASSYSAGGYEQYF.

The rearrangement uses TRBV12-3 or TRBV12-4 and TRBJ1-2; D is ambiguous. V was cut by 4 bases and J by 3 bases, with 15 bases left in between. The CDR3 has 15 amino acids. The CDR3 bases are TGTGCCAGCAGTTCTTGGGAGGCAAAGGACTATGGCTACACCTTC. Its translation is CASSSWEAKDYGYTF.

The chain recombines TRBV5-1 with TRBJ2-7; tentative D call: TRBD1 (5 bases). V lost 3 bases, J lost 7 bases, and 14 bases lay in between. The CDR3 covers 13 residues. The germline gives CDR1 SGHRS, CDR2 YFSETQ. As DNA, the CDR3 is TGCGCCAGCAGCTCAACCGACAGAGAAGAGCAGTACTTC. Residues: CASSSTDREEQYF.

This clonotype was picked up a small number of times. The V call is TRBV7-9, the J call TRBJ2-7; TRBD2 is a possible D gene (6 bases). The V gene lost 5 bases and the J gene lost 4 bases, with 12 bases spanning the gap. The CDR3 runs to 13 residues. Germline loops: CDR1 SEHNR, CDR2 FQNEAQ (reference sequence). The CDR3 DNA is TGTGCCAGCAGCCCGGGACTCTCGTACGAGCAGTACTTC. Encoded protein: CASSPGLSYEQYF.